This is a list of T cell receptor beta chains from one sample in a study of identical twins. Using its own MiXCR run on the 5' RACE reads, TCRdb lists one record per CDR3 protein. The sample lists a few hundred thousand distinct CDR3 sequences; approximately 17% were seen once. The sample comprised naive T cells sorted from blood. All receptors derive from a middle-aged man in good health. CDR3s include the opening cysteine and the closing phenylalanine or tryptophan. The order of the fields is clone size, J gene, V gene, D gene, CDR3 DNA, CDR3 protein. A D gene is named only where the DNA matches it firmly. The size of a clone is reported for some rows only, either as once, few or many, or as a class for expanded clones.

abundance: few
j_gene: TRBJ2-1
v_gene: TRBV18
d_gene: NA
CDR3nt: TGTGCCAGCTCACCAGTCGTGTATGAGCAGTTCTTC
CDR3aa: CASSPVVYEQFF

abundance: few
j_gene: TRBJ1-1
v_gene: TRBV20-1
d_gene: NA
CDR3nt: TGCAGTGCTAGAGCATCCCGGGGGGCAGACACTGAAGCTTTCTTT
CDR3aa: CSARASRGADTEAFF

abundance: NA
j_gene: TRBJ2-3
v_gene: TRBV7-8
d_gene: TRBD2
CDR3nt: TGTGCCAGCAGCTTCCGACTAGCGGGGGGGCGAGATACGCAGTATTTT
CDR3aa: CASSFRLAGGRDTQYF

abundance: once
j_gene: TRBJ2-7
v_gene: TRBV10-3
d_gene: NA
CDR3nt: TGTGCCATCAGTGAGCCTTCAGGGGGGGACTACGAGCAGTACTTC
CDR3aa: CAISEPSGGDYEQYF

abundance: NA
j_gene: TRBJ1-2
v_gene: TRBV29-1
d_gene: TRBD1
CDR3nt: TGCAGCGTCGGACAGGCGGCCTATGGCTACACCTTC
CDR3aa: CSVGQAAYGYTF

abundance: NA
j_gene: TRBJ2-1
v_gene: TRBV24-1
d_gene: NA
CDR3nt: TGTGCCACCAGCATGAACAGGATCGCCTACAATGAGCAGTTCTTC
CDR3aa: CATSMNRIAYNEQFF

abundance: NA
j_gene: TRBJ1-3
v_gene: TRBV5-1
d_gene: NA
CDR3nt: TGCGCCAGCAGCTCCCTGCAGGGATCGAAAGGAAACACCATATATTTT
CDR3aa: CASSSLQGSKGNTIYF

abundance: many
j_gene: TRBJ2-2
v_gene: TRBV19
d_gene: NA
CDR3nt: TGTGCCAGTAGTTGGGGGGCGGCCACCGGGGAGCTGTTTTTT
CDR3aa: CASSWGAATGELFF

abundance: NA
j_gene: TRBJ1-5
v_gene: TRBV20-1
d_gene: NA
CDR3nt: TGCAGTGCTAAGGGTTTAGGCAATCAGCCCCAGCATTTT
CDR3aa: CSAKGLGNQPQHF

abundance: NA
j_gene: TRBJ2-2
v_gene: TRBV12-3/TRBV12-4
d_gene: NA
CDR3nt: TGTGCCAGCAGTGCACCAGGGGGGCCCGGGGAGCTGTTTTTT
CDR3aa: CASSAPGGPGELFF

abundance: NA
j_gene: TRBJ2-6
v_gene: TRBV4-1
d_gene: TRBD1
CDR3nt: TGCGCCAGCAGCCTAGACAGGGGGAACTCCGGGGCCAACGTCCTGACTTTC
CDR3aa: CASSLDRGNSGANVLTF

abundance: NA
j_gene: TRBJ2-1
v_gene: TRBV20-1
d_gene: NA
CDR3nt: TGCAGTGCAGAAAATTACAATGAGCAGTTCTTC
CDR3aa: CSAENYNEQFF

abundance: NA
j_gene: TRBJ2-1
v_gene: TRBV5-1
d_gene: NA
CDR3nt: TGCGCCAGCAGCTTGGCCACGGGGGGCCCCTACAATGAGCAGTTCTTC
CDR3aa: CASSLATGGPYNEQFF

abundance: NA
j_gene: TRBJ2-3
v_gene: TRBV4-2
d_gene: NA
CDR3nt: TGTGCCAGCAGGGCCGGTGGGGGGGCTCAAGATACGCAGTATTTT
CDR3aa: CASRAGGGAQDTQYF

abundance: NA
j_gene: TRBJ2-2
v_gene: TRBV21-1
d_gene: NA
CDR3nt: TGTGCCAGCAGCAAATATGTATCGGAGACGGACACCGGGGAGCTGTTTTTT
CDR3aa: CASSKYVSETDTGELFF

abundance: NA
j_gene: TRBJ1-6
v_gene: TRBV5-1
d_gene: NA
CDR3nt: TGCGCCAGCACCCCAGAGGGACAATATAATTCACCCCTCCACTTT
CDR3aa: CASTPEGQYNSPLHF

abundance: NA
j_gene: TRBJ2-1
v_gene: TRBV7-9
d_gene: NA
CDR3nt: TGTGCCAGCACCTTACAGAGCTCCTACAATGAGCAGTTCTTC
CDR3aa: CASTLQSSYNEQFF

abundance: many
j_gene: TRBJ2-7
v_gene: TRBV29-1
d_gene: NA
CDR3nt: TGCAGCGTTCGGCGGAGCTCCTACGAGCAGTACTTC
CDR3aa: CSVRRSSYEQYF

abundance: NA
j_gene: TRBJ1-4
v_gene: TRBV29-1
d_gene: NA
CDR3nt: TGCAGCGTTCGAGGGCAGGTGAATGAAAAACTGTTTTTT
CDR3aa: CSVRGQVNEKLFF

abundance: many
j_gene: TRBJ2-7
v_gene: TRBV7-6
d_gene: TRBD1
CDR3nt: TGTGCCAGCAGCTTATCCTTAGACAGGGCAGACGAGCAGTACTTC
CDR3aa: CASSLSLDRADEQYF

abundance: NA
j_gene: TRBJ1-6
v_gene: TRBV4-1
d_gene: NA
CDR3nt: TGCGCCAGCAAGGACAACTCCTATAATTCACCCCTCCACTTT
CDR3aa: CASKDNSYNSPLHF

abundance: NA
j_gene: TRBJ2-1
v_gene: TRBV28
d_gene: NA
CDR3nt: TGTGCCAGCAGTTTAGGGGTTACCTCCTACAATGAGCAGTTCTTC
CDR3aa: CASSLGVTSYNEQFF

abundance: NA
j_gene: TRBJ2-7
v_gene: TRBV4-2
d_gene: TRBD1
CDR3nt: TGTGCCAGCAGCCAGGGACAGGCGCAGTACTTC
CDR3aa: CASSQGQAQYF